The next 27 T cell receptor beta chains were all read from a single sample in a study of blood T cell repertoires in COVID-19. Sequencing used immunoSEQ multiplex PCR; TCRdb keeps in-frame clones, though not all of them. The sample lists about 140,000 clones, 84% occurring once. Material: peripheral blood. The receptors were gathered from a human donor in a cohort sampled during active COVID-19.

For the CDR3, the DNA is TGTGCCAGCCAAACCTCACAGGGACAGACTCATGGCTACACCTTC. As protein: CASQTSQGQTHGYTF. The V call is TRBV19, the J call TRBJ1-2; TRBD1 aligns across 7 bases. The CDR3 length is 15 residues. Per the germline V gene, CDR1 is LNHDA and CDR2 is SQIVND (reference sequence). V dropped 9 bases and J dropped 6; count of bases not matched to a gene: 16.

V gene TRBV7-2 combines with J gene TRBJ2-5, with a possible D match to TRBD2 (6 bases). V shed 2 bases and J shed 2 bases, with 9 bases lying between them. The CDR3 spans 14 residues. Germline V lookup: CDR1 SGHTA, CDR2 FQGNSA. CDR3 region: CASSLSGEQETQYF. Here the CDR3 DNA reads TGTGCCAGCAGCTTATCGGGGGAGCAAGAGACCCAGTACTTC.

The chain has TRBV9 and TRBJ1-4; D gene ambiguous. The CDR3 contains 14 residues. V lost 4 bases and J lost 8, with 15 bases in between. Germline-derived CDR1 and CDR2 are SGDLS and YYNGEE. In nucleotides, the CDR3 is TGTGCCAGCAGCCCAGGATTCGGTTTCGAAAAACTGTTTTTT. Protein sequence: CASSPGFGFEKLFF. Full variable domain (outside the CDR3, taken from reference TRBV9 and TRBJ1-4): DSGVTQTPKHLITATGQRVTLRCSPRSGDLSVYWYQQSLDQGLQFLIQYYNGEERAKGNILERFSAQQFPDLHSELNLSSLELGDSALYFCASSPGFGFEKLFFGSGTQLSVL.

This clone occurred once. This CDR3 reads CASSLYQTVNNEQFF. CDR3 nucleotide sequence: TGTGCCAGCAGCTTATACCAGACAGTAAACAATGAGCAGTTCTTC. V gene TRBV7-2 combines with J gene TRBJ2-1; a weak D match, TRBD1 (5 bases). V was clipped by 2 bases and J by 5 bases, with 13 bases between them. From germline, CDR1 is SGHTA and CDR2 FQGNSA. The CDR3 has 15 residues.

The chain employs TRBV5-6 and TRBJ2-2, with 13 bases that match TRBD2. There are 16 residues in the CDR3. Germline CDR1 is SGHDT and CDR2 is YYEEEE. Unmatched junction bases numbered 6, after V lost 4 bases and J lost 6 bases. DNA of the CDR3: TGTGCCAGCAGCCCGGGACTAGCGGGATTTTCCGGGGAGCTGTTTTTT. It yields the protein CASSPGLAGFSGELFF. The full variable domain, completed using reference TRBV5-6 and TRBJ2-2, is DAGVTQSPTHLIKTRGQQVTLRCSPKSGHDTVSWYQQALGQGPQFIFQYYEEEERQRGNFPDRFSGHQFPNYSSELNVNALLLGDSALYLCASSPGLAGFSGELFFGEGSRLTVL.

The chain employs TRBV6-1 and TRBJ1-2; TRBD1 matches 8 bases. The CDR3 totals 18 residues. V shed 1 base, J shed 4 bases, and the junction held 14 bases outside the gene matches. Germline values: CDR1 MNHNS, CDR2 SASEGT. CDR3 DNA sequence: TGTGCCAGCAGTGAAGTCTTTATTAACAGGGGGGTGATCTATGGCTACACCTTC. The encoded protein is CASSEVFINRGVIYGYTF.

This clone was detected only once. This rearrangement joins TRBV19 to TRBJ2-2, with D perhaps TRBD2 (6 bases). This CDR3 is 15 amino acids long. Germline-derived CDR1 and CDR2 are LNHDA and SQIVND (reference sequence). V was trimmed by 7 bases and J by 1 base, leaving 13 bases between them. The chain's CDR3 is CASNPGTLNTGELFF. The CDR3 DNA reads TGTGCCAGTAATCCCGGGACTTTGAACACCGGGGAGCTGTTTTTT.

The CDR3 DNA sequence: TGTGCCATCAGGCGGGAGGGCAGCACAGATACGCAGTATTTT. Protein: CAIRREGSTDTQYF. V is TRBV10-3 and J is TRBJ2-3; TRBD2 matches at 9 bases. Germline V gene lookup returns CDR1 ENHRY and CDR2 SYGVKD. With V trimmed by 6 bases and J by 0 bases, 1 base remained unmatched. The CDR3 spans 14 residues.

This clone appeared a few times. The V gene is TRBV7-3, the J gene TRBJ2-2; D ambiguous. CDR1 is SGHTA and CDR2 is FQGTGA in the germline V gene. The CDR3 totals 14 residues. V shed 1 base and J shed 6 bases, with 9 bases lying between them. The CDR3 here is CASSLMSSAGELFF. DNA for the CDR3: TGTGCCAGCAGCTTAATGTCCTCGGCCGGGGAGCTGTTTTTT.

The chain joins TRBV2 to TRBJ2-2; 9 bases line up with TRBD1. J gave up 7 bases and V 8 bases, and 14 bases lay outside the gene matches. This CDR3 has 16 residues. Germline CDR1 reads SNHLY; CDR2 reads FYNNEI. The DNA for the CDR3 is TGTGCCAGCGCTGACACAGGGGGCGCACGGGGCGGGGAGCTGTTTTTT. Translating it yields CASADTGGARGGELFF.

The chain is built from TRBV7-9 and TRBJ2-1, with D tentatively TRBD1 (5 bases). This CDR3 comprises 14 residues. V was clipped by 7 bases and J by 6 bases, with 16 bases between them. From germline, CDR1 is SEHNR and CDR2 FQNEAQ (reference sequence). The CDR3 reads CASTNPPGINEQFF. In nucleotides, the CDR3 is TGTGCCAGCACCAACCCCCCAGGGATCAATGAGCAGTTCTTC.

J is TRBJ2-7 and V is TRBV18; 7 nucleotides line up with TRBD2. The CDR3 is 16 residues long. V was pared by 3 bases and J by 0 bases, with 8 bases of the junction left unmatched. CDR1 is KGHSH and CDR2 is LQKENI in the germline V gene. The CDR3 DNA is TGTGCCAGCTCACCCCGGGGAGGGGCCGTCTCCTACGAGCAGTACTTC. This translates into CASSPRGGAVSYEQYF.

The chain joins TRBV13 to TRBJ2-2, with 8 bases fitting TRBD1. CDR1 is PRHDT, CDR2 FYEKMQ, per germline (reference sequence). CDR3 length: 15 amino acids. J was trimmed by 1 base and V by 5 bases; bases with no gene match: 3. The CDR3 nucleotides are TGTGCCAGCAGCCCCGGGACAGGGAACACCGGGGAGCTGTTTTTT. Its translation: CASSPGTGNTGELFF.

This clone was counted between two and nine times. The chain joins TRBV19 to TRBJ1-5; unclear D gene. Germline CDR1 LNHDA, CDR2 SQIVND (reference sequence). The V and J ends lost 7 bases and 0 bases respectively, with 16 bases between them. The CDR3 runs to 16 residues. This chain's CDR3 is CASTNGEGYSNQPQHF. CDR3 in DNA: TGTGCCAGTACTAATGGAGAGGGATATAGCAATCAGCCCCAGCATTTT.

The chain uses TRBV7-9 and TRBJ1-2, with 7 bases fitting TRBD1. The length of the CDR3 is 13 residues. CDR1 SEHNR and CDR2 FQNEAQ come from the germline V gene (reference sequence). V lost 4 bases and J lost 4; bases outside the gene matches: 3. For the CDR3, the DNA is TGTGCCAGCAGCTCCGGGACAGCCTATGGCTACACCTTC. This encodes CASSSGTAYGYTF.

The chain carries TRBV5-1 and TRBJ2-3; TRBD2 aligns across 11 bases. Germline CDR1 is SGHRS and CDR2 is YFSETQ. With 4 bases clipped from V and 4 bases from J, the junction kept 8 bases outside the gene matches. CDR3 length: 16 amino acids. The CDR3: CASSETTSGVADTQYF. The DNA of the CDR3 is TGCGCCAGCAGCGAGACGACTAGCGGGGTTGCAGATACGCAGTATTTT.

V and J are TRBV6-5 and TRBJ2-7; 8 positions match TRBD1. The germline gives CDR1 MNHEY, CDR2 SVGAGI. J lost 1 base, V lost 2 bases, and 4 bases had no gene match. The CDR3 contains 15 residues. CDR3 sequence reads: CASSYPGDRSYEQYV. The DNA for the CDR3 is TGTGCCAGCAGTTACCCTGGGGACAGGTCCTACGAGCAGTACGTC.

This clone was found many times. The chain combines TRBV19 with TRBJ1-2, with 12 bases lining up with TRBD1. The V segment lost 5 bases and the J segment 1 base; nucleotides outside the gene matches: 14. This CDR3 has 19 residues. Per the germline V gene, CDR1 is LNHDA and CDR2 is SQIVND (reference sequence). DNA of the CDR3: TGTGCCAGTAGTCCAACGTCGGGGACAGGGGGCGCAGGTAACTATGGCTACACCTTC. The encoded protein is CASSPTSGTGGAGNYGYTF.

The J gene is TRBJ1-3, the V gene TRBV2; D gene uncertain. The CDR3 contains 15 residues. Germline values: CDR1 SNHLY, CDR2 FYNNEI. Trimming cost V 3 bases and J 0 bases, with 9 bases left between them. The CDR3 spells CASSDGGYSGNTIYF. The CDR3 DNA sequence: TGTGCCAGCAGTGATGGAGGTTACTCTGGAAACACCATATATTTT. Full variable domain (rest looked up from reference TRBV2 and TRBJ1-3): EPEVTQTPSHQVTQMGQEVILRCVPISNHLYFYWYRQILGQKVEFLVSFYNNEISEKSEIFDDQFSVERPDGSNFTLKIRSTKLEDSAMYFCASSDGGYSGNTIYFGEGSWLTVV.

The chain has TRBV5-1 and TRBJ1-5; unclear D gene. This CDR3 has 14 amino acids. Looked up from germline, CDR1 is SGHRS and CDR2 is YFSETQ. Deletions cut 1 base from V and 5 bases from J, with 10 bases between. The chain's CDR3 is CASSLPGKDQPQHF. CDR3 coding DNA: TGCGCCAGCAGCTTGCCGGGGAAGGATCAGCCCCAGCATTTT.

This chain connects TRBV6-5 to TRBJ2-3; 12 bases are a match to TRBD2. J gave up 5 bases and V 6 bases, and 6 bases lay outside the gene matches. Germline loops: CDR1 MNHEY, CDR2 SVGAGI. This CDR3 is 15 amino acids long. CDR3 protein: CASSALAGGGDTQYF. CDR3 sequence (DNA): TGTGCCAGCAGCGCCCTAGCGGGAGGGGGAGATACGCAGTATTTT.

The gene calls are TRBV19 and TRBJ2-1, with 8 bases lining up with TRBD2. The CDR3 spans 15 residues. The trim removed 4 bases at V and 3 bases at J, leaving 5 bases unmatched. The germline CDR1 and CDR2 sequences are LNHDA and SQIVND (reference sequence). The CDR3 region is CASSTIAGYYNEQFF. The DNA for the CDR3 is TGTGCCAGTAGTACAATAGCGGGGTACTACAATGAGCAGTTCTTC.

This chain connects TRBV5-1 to TRBJ2-7; D might be TRBD2 (6 bases). V shed 4 bases and J shed 0 bases, with 17 bases lying between them. The V gene's germline CDR1 is SGHRS and CDR2 YFSETQ. CDR3 length: 16 amino acids. The CDR3 here is CASSRRDSPSSYEQYV. Written as DNA, the CDR3 is TGCGCCAGCAGCCGTAGGGACTCTCCTTCCTCCTACGAGCAGTACGTC.

The rearrangement links TRBV6-5 to TRBJ1-1, with a weak D call TRBD1 (6 bases). The CDR3 is 14 amino acids. Germline CDR1 is MNHEY and CDR2 is SVGAGI. Deletions cut 6 bases from V and 5 bases from J, with 16 bases between. The CDR3 reads CASRNTGTNTEAFF. CDR3 nucleotide sequence: TGTGCCAGCAGAAATACAGGGACGAATACTGAAGCTTTCTTT.

The rearrangement links TRBV28 to TRBJ1-1, with D perhaps TRBD1 (6 bases). Between the trimmed V and J ends, which lost 1 base and 7 bases, there was a span of 10 bases. Per the germline V gene, CDR1 is MDHEN and CDR2 is SYDVKM. The CDR3 spans 13 residues. This CDR3 reads CASSLLAGVEAFF. CDR3 in DNA: TGTGCCAGCAGTTTATTGGCAGGGGTTGAAGCTTTCTTT.

This chain connects TRBV2 to TRBJ2-3; 10 bases line up with TRBD2. CDR3 length: 15 amino acids. The V and J ends lost 1 base and 9 bases, in that order; junction bases with no gene match: 7. Germline V gives CDR1 SNHLY, CDR2 FYNNEI. As DNA, the CDR3 is TGTGCCAGCAGTGAAGGATTTCTAGCGGGAGTAACGCAGTATTTT. It specifies CASSEGFLAGVTQYF.

The gene calls are TRBV30 and TRBJ2-7; D ambiguous. The CDR3 runs 12 residues. CDR1 and CDR2 (germline): GTSNPN, SVGIG (reference sequence). The CDR3 nucleotides read TGTGCGGGTGGCCGGAGCTCCTACGAGCAGTACGTC. Encoded protein: CAGGRSSYEQYV.